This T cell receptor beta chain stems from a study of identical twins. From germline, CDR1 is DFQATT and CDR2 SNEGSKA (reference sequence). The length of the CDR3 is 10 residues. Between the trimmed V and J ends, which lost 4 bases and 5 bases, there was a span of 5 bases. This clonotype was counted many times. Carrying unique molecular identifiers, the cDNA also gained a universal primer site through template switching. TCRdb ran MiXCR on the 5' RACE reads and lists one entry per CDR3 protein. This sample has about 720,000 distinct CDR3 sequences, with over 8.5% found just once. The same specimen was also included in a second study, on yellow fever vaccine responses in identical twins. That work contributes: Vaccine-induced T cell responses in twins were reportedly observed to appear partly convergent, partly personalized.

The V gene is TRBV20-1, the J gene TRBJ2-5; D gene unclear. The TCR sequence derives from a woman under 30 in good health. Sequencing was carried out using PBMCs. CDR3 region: CSATRETQYF. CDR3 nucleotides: TGCAGTGCTACCAGGGAGACCCAGTACTTC.